The sequence of this TCR beta chain was determined in a study of T cell responses to AZD1222 COVID-19 vaccine. The study's findings and limits: Reportedly, nearly half the spike-specific TCRs target unmutated variant regions. Spike-wide coverage was observed for vaccine-associated CD4 TCRs, with dominant responses at 160-218 and 743-854.

Libraries were prepared by immunoSEQ multiplex PCR; TCRdb keeps only in-frame clonotypes and omits some of them. The sample includes roughly 98,000 clones, less than 85% of them seen just once. Only one count was recorded for this clone. Its cognate antigen is unknown. This receptor was obtained from an adult who received the AZD1222 COVID-19 vaccine. The sample in question was peripheral blood, obtained 28 days after the second AZD1222 dose.

CDR3 in DNA: TGTGCCTCCAAGGGACCTAGTGGAAACACCATATATTTT. Its protein product is CASKGPSGNTIYF. The V gene is TRBV6-5, the J gene TRBJ1-3; weak D call: TRBD1 (5 bases). The length of the CDR3 is 13 residues. V gave up 11 bases and J gave up 3 bases, with 14 bases separating them. CDR1 and CDR2 (germline): MNHEY, SVGAGI.